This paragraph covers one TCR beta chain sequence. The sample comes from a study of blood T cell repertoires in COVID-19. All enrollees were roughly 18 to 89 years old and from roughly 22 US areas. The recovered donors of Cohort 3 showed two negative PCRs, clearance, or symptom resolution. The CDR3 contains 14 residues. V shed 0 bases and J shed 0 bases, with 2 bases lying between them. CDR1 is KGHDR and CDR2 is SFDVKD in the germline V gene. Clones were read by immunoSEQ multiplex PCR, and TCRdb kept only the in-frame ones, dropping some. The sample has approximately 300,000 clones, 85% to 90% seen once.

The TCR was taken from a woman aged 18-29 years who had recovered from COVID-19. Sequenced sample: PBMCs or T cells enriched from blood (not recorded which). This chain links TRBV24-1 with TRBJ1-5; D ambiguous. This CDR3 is CATSDLHSNQPQHF. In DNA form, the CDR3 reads TGTGCCACCAGTGATTTGCATAGCAATCAGCCCCAGCATTTT.